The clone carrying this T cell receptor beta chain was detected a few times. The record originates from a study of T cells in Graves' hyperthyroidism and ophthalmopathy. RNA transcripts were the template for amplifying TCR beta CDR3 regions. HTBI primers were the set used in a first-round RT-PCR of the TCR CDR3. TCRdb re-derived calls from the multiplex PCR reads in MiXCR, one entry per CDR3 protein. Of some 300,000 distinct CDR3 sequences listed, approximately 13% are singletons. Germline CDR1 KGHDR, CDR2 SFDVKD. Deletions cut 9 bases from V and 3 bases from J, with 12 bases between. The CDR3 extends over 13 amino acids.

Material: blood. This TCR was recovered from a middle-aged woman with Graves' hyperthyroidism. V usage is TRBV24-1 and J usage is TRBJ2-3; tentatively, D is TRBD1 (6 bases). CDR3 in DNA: TGTGCCACCGGGGGCATCGGGACAGATACGCAGTATTTT. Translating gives CATGGIGTDTQYF.